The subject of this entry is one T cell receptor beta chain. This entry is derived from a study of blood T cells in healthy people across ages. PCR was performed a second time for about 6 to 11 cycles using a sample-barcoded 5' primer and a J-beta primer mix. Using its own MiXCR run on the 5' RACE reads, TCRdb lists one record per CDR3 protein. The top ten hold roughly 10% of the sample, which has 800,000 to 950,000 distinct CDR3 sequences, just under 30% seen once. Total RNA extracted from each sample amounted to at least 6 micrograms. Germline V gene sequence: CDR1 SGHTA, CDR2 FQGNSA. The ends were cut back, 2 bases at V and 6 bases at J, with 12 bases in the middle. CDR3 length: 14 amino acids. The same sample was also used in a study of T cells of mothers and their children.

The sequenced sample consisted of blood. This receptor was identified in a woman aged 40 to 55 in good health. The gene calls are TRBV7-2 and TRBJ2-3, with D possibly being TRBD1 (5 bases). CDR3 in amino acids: CASSLHPGPDTQYF. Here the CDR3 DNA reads TGTGCCAGCAGCTTACACCCAGGGCCCGATACGCAGTATTTT.